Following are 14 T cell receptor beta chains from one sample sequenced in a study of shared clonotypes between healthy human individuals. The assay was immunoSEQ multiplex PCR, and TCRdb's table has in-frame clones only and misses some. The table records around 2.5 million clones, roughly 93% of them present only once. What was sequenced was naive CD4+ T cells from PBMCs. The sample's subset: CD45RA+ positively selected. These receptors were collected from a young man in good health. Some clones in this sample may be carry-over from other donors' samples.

CDR3 region: CANRQGFNQPQHF. The DNA for the CDR3 is TGTGCCAACAGACAGGGGTTCAATCAGCCCCAGCATTTT. The chain employs TRBV2 and TRBJ1-5; TRBD1 matches at 8 bases. Unmatched junction bases numbered 5, after V lost 10 bases and J lost 3 bases. CDR1 is SNHLY and CDR2 is FYNNEI in the germline V gene. There are 13 residues in the CDR3. The variable domain in full, completed from reference TRBV2 and TRBJ1-5, reads EPEVTQTPSHQVTQMGQEVILRCVPISNHLYFYWYRQILGQKVEFLVSFYNNEISEKSEIFDDQFSVERPDGSNFTLKIRSTKLEDSAMYFCANRQGFNQPQHFGDGTRLSIL.

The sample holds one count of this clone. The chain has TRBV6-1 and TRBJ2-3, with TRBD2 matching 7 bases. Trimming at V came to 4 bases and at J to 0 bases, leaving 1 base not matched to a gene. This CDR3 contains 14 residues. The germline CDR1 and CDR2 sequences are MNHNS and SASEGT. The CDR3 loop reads CASSVSGSTDTQYF. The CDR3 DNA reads TGTGCCAGCAGTGTTAGCGGGAGCACAGATACGCAGTATTTT.

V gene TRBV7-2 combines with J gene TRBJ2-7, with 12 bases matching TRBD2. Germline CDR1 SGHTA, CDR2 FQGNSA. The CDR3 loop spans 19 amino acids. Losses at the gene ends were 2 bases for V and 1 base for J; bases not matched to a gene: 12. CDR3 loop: CASSLYPSGRALGSYEQYF. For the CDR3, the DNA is TGTGCCAGCAGCTTATACCCTAGCGGGAGGGCCTTAGGGTCCTACGAGCAGTACTTC.

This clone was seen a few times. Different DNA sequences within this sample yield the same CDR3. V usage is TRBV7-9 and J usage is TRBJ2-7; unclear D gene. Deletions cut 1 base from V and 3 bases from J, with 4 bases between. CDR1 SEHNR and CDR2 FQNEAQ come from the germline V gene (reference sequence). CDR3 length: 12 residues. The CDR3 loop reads CASSLGSYEQYF. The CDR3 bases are TGTGCCAGCAGCTTAGGCAGCTACGAGCAGTACTTC.

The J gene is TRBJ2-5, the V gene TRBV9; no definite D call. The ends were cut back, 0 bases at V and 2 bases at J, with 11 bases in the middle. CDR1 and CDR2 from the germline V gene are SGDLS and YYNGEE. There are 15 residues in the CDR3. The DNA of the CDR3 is TGTGCCAGCAGCGTAGCTCGGTGGCCGCAAGAGACCCAGTACTTC. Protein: CASSVARWPQETQYF.

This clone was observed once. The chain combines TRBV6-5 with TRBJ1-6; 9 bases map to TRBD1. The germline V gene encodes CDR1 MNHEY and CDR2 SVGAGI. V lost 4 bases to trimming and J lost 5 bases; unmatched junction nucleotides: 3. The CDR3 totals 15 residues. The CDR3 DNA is TGTGCCAGCAGTTGGGACAGGGAAAATAATTCACCCCTCCACTTT. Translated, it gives CASSWDRENNSPLHF.

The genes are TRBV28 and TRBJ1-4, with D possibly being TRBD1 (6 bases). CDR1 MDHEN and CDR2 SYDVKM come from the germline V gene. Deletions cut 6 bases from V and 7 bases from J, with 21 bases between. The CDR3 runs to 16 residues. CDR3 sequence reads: CASSEGGGTGGEKLFF. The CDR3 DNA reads TGTGCCAGCAGCGAAGGGGGAGGAACAGGCGGTGAAAAACTGTTTTTT.

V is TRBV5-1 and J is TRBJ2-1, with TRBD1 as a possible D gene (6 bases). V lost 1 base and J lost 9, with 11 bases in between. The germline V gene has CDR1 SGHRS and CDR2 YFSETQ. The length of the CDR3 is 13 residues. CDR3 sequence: CASSLTGYAEQFF. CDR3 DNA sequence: TGCGCCAGCAGCTTGACAGGGTATGCTGAGCAGTTCTTC.

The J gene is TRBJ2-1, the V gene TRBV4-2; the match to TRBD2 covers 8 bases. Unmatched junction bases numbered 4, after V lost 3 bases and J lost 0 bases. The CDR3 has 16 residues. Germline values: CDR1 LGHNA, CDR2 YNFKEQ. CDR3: CASSQVAGSSYNEQFF. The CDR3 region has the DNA TGTGCCAGCAGCCAGGTAGCGGGGAGCTCCTACAATGAGCAGTTCTTC.

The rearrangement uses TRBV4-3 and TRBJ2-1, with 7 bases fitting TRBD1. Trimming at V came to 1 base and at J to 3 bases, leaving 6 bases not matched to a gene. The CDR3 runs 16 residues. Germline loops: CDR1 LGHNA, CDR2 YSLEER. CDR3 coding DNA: TGCGCCAGCAGCCAAGGAGGGGGCCCTATCTACAATGAGCAGTTCTTC. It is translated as CASSQGGGPIYNEQFF.

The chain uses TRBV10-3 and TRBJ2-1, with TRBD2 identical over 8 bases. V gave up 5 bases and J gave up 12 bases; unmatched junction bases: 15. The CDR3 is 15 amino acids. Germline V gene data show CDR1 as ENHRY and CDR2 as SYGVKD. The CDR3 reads CAISQTRLAGLGQFF. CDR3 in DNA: TGTGCCATCAGTCAAACCCGATTAGCGGGACTCGGGCAGTTCTTC.

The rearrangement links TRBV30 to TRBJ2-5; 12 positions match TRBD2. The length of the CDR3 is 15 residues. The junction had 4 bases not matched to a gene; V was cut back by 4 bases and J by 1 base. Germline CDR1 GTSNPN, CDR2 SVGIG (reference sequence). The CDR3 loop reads CAWTRLAGAQETQYF. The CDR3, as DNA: TGTGCCTGGACCCGACTAGCGGGGGCCCAAGAGACCCAGTACTTC. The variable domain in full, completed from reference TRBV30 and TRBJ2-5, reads SQTIHQWPATLVQPVGSPLSLECTVEGTSNPNLYWYRQAAGRGLQLLFYSVGIGQISSEVPQNLSASRPQDRQFILSSKKLLLSDSGFYLCAWTRLAGAQETQYFGPGTRLLVL.

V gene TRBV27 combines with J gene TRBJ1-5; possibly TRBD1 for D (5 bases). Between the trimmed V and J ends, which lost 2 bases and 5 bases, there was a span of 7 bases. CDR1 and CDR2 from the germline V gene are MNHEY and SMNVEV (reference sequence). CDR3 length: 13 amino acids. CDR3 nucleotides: TGTGCCAGCAGTTTACAGGGTCATCAGCCCCAGCATTTT. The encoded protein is CASSLQGHQPQHF.

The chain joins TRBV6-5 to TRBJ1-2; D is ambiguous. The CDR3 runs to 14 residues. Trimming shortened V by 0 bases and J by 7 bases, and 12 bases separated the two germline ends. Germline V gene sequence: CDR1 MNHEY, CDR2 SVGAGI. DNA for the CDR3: TGTGCCAGCAGTTACTCGGCAGGCCGCGGTGGCTACACCTTC. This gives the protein CASSYSAGRGGYTF.